These T cell receptor beta chains were read from a single sample in a study of CD4 and CD8 cells across lung adenocarcinoma regions. TCRdb re-called the PCR reads through MiXCR, storing one row per CDR3 protein. This sample carries around 9,800 distinct CDR3 sequences, 40% to 65% of them seen once, and the ten largest clones take around 19%. Sequenced material: CD4+ T cells from the center of a lung tumor. All receptors derive from a male donor with lung adenocarcinoma. The CD4 and CD8 labels of this study may be unreliable. Both conserved end residues are part of each CDR3. Each record gives: clone size, D gene, V gene, J gene, CDR3 DNA, CDR3 protein. A D gene is named only where the DNA matches it firmly. Rows may omit the clone size; those that give it use once, few, many or a size class.

NA	TRBD2	TRBV6-5	TRBJ2-3	TGTGCCAGCAGTTCCACCGCGCTAGCGGGGGGGCGACACACAGATACGCAGTATTTC	CASSSTALAGGRHTDTQYF
NA	NA	TRBV6-1	TRBJ2-3	TGTGCCAGCAGTGAGGCGGGCTTTTCGCCCACAAACACGCAGTATTTT	CASSEAGFSPTNTQYF
NA	NA	TRBV6-1	TRBJ2-1	TGTGCCAGCAGTGCCCTAGAATACAATGAGCAGTTCTTC	CASSALEYNEQFF
large	NA	TRBV6-6	TRBJ2-1	TGTGCCAGCAGTTATACGGTCAATGAGCAGTTCTTC	CASSYTVNEQFF
many	TRBD2	TRBV6-2/TRBV6-3	TRBJ2-1	TGTGCCAGCAGGCCTAGCGGGGTAAGGGATGAGCAGTTCTTC	CASRPSGVRDEQFF
large	NA	TRBV6-5	TRBJ2-2	TGTGCCAGCAGTTTCGACAGGCGAGGGGAGCTGTTTTTT	CASSFDRRGELFF
NA	NA	TRBV29-1	TRBJ2-3	TGCAGCGTCCACACCCCTCGCACAGATACGCAGTATTTT	CSVHTPRTDTQYF
NA	NA	TRBV9	TRBJ2-3	TGTGCCAGTGCGGGGGCCACAGATACGCAGTATTTT	CASAGATDTQYF
NA	NA	TRBV10-3	TRBJ2-3	TGTGGCGCGGGTGAGGGGGGCCGGGGGCAAGAGACGCAGTATTTT	CGAGEGGRGQETQYF
NA	NA	TRBV6-1	TRBJ2-7	TGTGCCAGCAGTGATCGAAGCTCCTACGAGCAGTACTTC	CASSDRSSYEQYF
medium-sized	TRBD1	TRBV7-3	TRBJ2-7	TGTGCCAGCAGCTTAGGAGCCGGACAGGACTACGAGCAGTACTTC	CASSLGAGQDYEQYF
many	NA	TRBV10-3	TRBJ2-1	TGTGCCATCAGTGAGGGAGTTGCGGGGTGGTACAATGAGCAGTTCTTC	CAISEGVAGWYNEQFF
many	NA	TRBV12-3/TRBV12-4	TRBJ2-1	TGTGCCAGCACCTCCGGGCCCCCCAATGAGCAGTTCTTC	CASTSGPPNEQFF
few	NA	TRBV20-1	TRBJ2-7	TGCAGTGCTAGAGAGGAGAGGGAACCCTACGAGCAGTACTTC	CSAREEREPYEQYF
NA	NA	TRBV11-3	TRBJ2-1	TGTGCCAGCAGCTTATTAGGGGACGGGAACTACAATGAGCAGTTCTTC	CASSLLGDGNYNEQFF
many	NA	TRBV7-8	TRBJ2-5	TGTGCCAGCAGCGTACCGGGACCTCTGGAGACCCAGTACTTC	CASSVPGPLETQYF
medium-sized	TRBD2	TRBV6-5	TRBJ2-1	TGTGCCAGCGGACGGACTAGCTATAATGAGCAGTTCTTC	CASGRTSYNEQFF
NA	NA	TRBV6-1	TRBJ2-3	TGTGCCAGCAGTGACGCTGGCGGGGGCCAAGAGACGCAGTACTTT	CASSDAGGGQETQYF
NA	NA	TRBV6-1	TRBJ2-7	TGTGCCAGCAGTGAAGCGGGAGACGGCTACGAGCAGTACTTC	CASSEAGDGYEQYF
NA	TRBD2	TRBV9	TRBJ2-2	TGTGCCAGCAGCGTATGGGCGGGAGGGCCGTCCGGGGAGCTGTTTTTT	CASSVWAGGPSGELFF
NA	NA	TRBV10-3	TRBJ2-1	TGTGCCTCTGCAGTCCTGCCCGGGGAGCAGTTCTTC	CASAVLPGEQFF
NA	TRBD2	TRBV6-5	TRBJ2-3	TGTGCCAGCAGTTACGGCGGGGGGGGTAACCCAGATACGCAGTATTTC	CASSYGGGGNPDTQYF
NA	NA	TRBV4-1	TRBJ1-2	TGCGCCAGCAGCCAAGCACAGCTAAACTATGGCTACACCTTC	CASSQAQLNYGYTF
NA	NA	TRBV10-3	TRBJ1-1	TGTGCCGGGCGAGAGGGCTTCATGAACACTGAAGCTTTCTTT	CAGREGFMNTEAFF
few	NA	TRBV27	TRBJ2-1	TGTGCCAGCAGTTTATCGGTGGGGCAGGGCCTTAACAATGAGCAGTTCTTC	CASSLSVGQGLNNEQFF
NA	NA	TRBV27	TRBJ2-5	TGTGCCAGCAGTTTCACGGGGGCCCAAGAGACCCAGTACTTC	CASSFTGAQETQYF
NA	NA	TRBV7-2	TRBJ2-2	TGTGCCAGCAGCTCAGGACTGAGTAGCACCGGGGAGCTGTTTTTT	CASSSGLSSTGELFF
NA	NA	TRBV7-2	TRBJ2-5	TGTGCCAGCAGCTTTTATCCCCCAGGGCGGGAGACCCAGTACTTC	CASSFYPPGRETQYF
once	NA	TRBV6-1	TRBJ2-1	TGTGCCAGCACCCCGGTCAGGGGGGGCTCAAATGAGCAGTTCTTT	CASTPVRGGSNEQFF
NA	NA	TRBV20-1	TRBJ2-5	TGCAGTGCTAGAGAAGGGAACCAAGAGACCCAGTACTTC	CSAREGNQETQYF
few	TRBD2	TRBV5-1	TRBJ2-7	TGCGCCAGCAGACGGACTAGCGAAAGCTCCTACGAGCAGTACTTC	CASRRTSESSYEQYF
few	NA	TRBV6-5	TRBJ2-2	TGTGCCAGCAGATACAACAGGGTGGCCGGGGAGCTGTTTTTT	CASRYNRVAGELFF
NA	NA	TRBV6-1	TRBJ2-4	TGTGCCAGCAAATATGGGACGGACATTCAGTACTTC	CASKYGTDIQYF
many	NA	TRBV7-2	TRBJ2-7	TGTGCCAGCAGCCGGGACTTCTACGAGCAGTACTTC	CASSRDFYEQYF
NA	NA	TRBV12-3/TRBV12-4	TRBJ2-3	TGTGCCAGGGGTTCAGGGGCCGGCGGCACAGATACCCAGTATTTT	CARGSGAGGTDTQYF
few	NA	TRBV6-1	TRBJ2-1	TGTGCCAGCAGCCTGAACGATGGGTTGGGCAATGAGCAGTTCTTC	CASSLNDGLGNEQFF
medium-sized	TRBD2	TRBV10-1	TRBJ2-1	TGCGCCAGCAGTGTTCGGGGCGGGAGGGCGGGTGAGCAGTTCTTC	CASSVRGGRAGEQFF
NA	TRBD2	TRBV6-1	TRBJ2-5	TGTGCCACCCTAGGACGAGCGGGAGACTTCGTAAGGGGGACCCAGTACTTC	CATLGRAGDFVRGTQYF
many	TRBD2	TRBV9	TRBJ2-5	TGTGCCAGCAGCGTAGCGGGGGGACCCGCAGAGACCCAGTACTTC	CASSVAGGPAETQYF
NA	TRBD1	TRBV6-1	TRBJ2-1	TGTGCCAGCAGGGAACCGGGACAGGGAGTCGAGCAGTTCTTC	CASREPGQGVEQFF
few	TRBD2	TRBV27	TRBJ2-4	TGTGCCAGCAGAGCCACGGGGCTAGCGGGGCAGTCTGCCAAAAACATTCAGTACTTC	CASRATGLAGQSAKNIQYF
large	NA	TRBV7-2	TRBJ2-3	TGTGCCAGCAGCTTAGCAGAGAGGGATACGCAGTATTTT	CASSLAERDTQYF
few	NA	TRBV6-4	TRBJ2-1	TGTGCCAGCTCGCCAGGGTTTTACAATGAGCAGTTCTTC	CASSPGFYNEQFF
NA	TRBD2	TRBV27	TRBJ2-1	TGTGCCAGCAGTACTAGCGGAAATTACAATGAGCAGTTCTTC	CASSTSGNYNEQFF